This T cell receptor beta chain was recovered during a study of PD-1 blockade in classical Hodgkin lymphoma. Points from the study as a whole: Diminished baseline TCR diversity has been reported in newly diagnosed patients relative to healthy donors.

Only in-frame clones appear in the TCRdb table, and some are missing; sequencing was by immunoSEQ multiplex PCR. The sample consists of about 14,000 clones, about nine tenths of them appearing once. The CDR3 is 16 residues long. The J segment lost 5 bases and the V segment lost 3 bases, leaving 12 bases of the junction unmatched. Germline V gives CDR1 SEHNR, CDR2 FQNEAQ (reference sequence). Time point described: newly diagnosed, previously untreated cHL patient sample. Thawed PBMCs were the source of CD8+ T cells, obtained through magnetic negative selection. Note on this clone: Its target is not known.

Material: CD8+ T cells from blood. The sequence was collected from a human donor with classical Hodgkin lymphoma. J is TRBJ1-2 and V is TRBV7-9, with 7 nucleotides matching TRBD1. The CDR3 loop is CASSFTTGTNQYGYTF. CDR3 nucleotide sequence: TGTGCCAGCAGCTTTACGACAGGGACTAATCAGTATGGCTACACCTTC.